The 9 T cell receptor beta chains below all came from one sample that was sequenced in a study of glioma-infiltrating T cells after dendritic cell vaccination (dated by TCRdb to the mid-2010s). Explained via the paper, the time point label denotes: after dendritic cell vaccination, including at tumor progression/relapse. The protocol used for the library was the immunoSEQ multiplex PCR assay. Here the immuneACCESS table is served through TCRdb, limited to in-frame sequences with V and J called. Missing clones are a known gap in these copies; in checked studies unresolved V genes cover under half, and the rest lacks a known reason. This sample gives 98,000 or so clones in total; approximately 80% of them show up just once. The ten largest clones add up to about 5.7% of the sample. Here the sequenced sample was blood, taken after dendritic cell vaccination. These receptors were obtained from a human donor with glioblastoma.

The chain's CDR3 is CASSPAGSQPQHF. The CDR3 DNA reads as TGCGCCAGCAGTCCAGCCGGGTCCCAGCCCCAGCATTTT. The chain couples TRBV10-1 to TRBJ1-5; D not certain. The CDR3 totals 13 residues. From germline, CDR1 is WNHNN and CDR2 SYGVQD (reference sequence). The ends were cut back, 5 bases at V and 7 bases at J, with 12 bases in the middle.

Remarks on this clone: The junction and the germline gene differ at one end; a read error may be behind it. The chain recombines TRBV30 with TRBJ2-4, with TRBD2 matching over 9 bases. This CDR3 contains 12 residues. The germline gives CDR1 GTSNPN, CDR2 SVGIG (reference sequence). The CDR3 DNA follows: TGTGCCTGGAGGCTAGCGGGATTCAATTTACACTTC. Its protein product is CAWRLAGFNLHF. Based on the CDR3 plus reference TRBV30 and TRBJ2-4, the full variable domain is SQTIHQWPATLVQPVGSPLSLECTVEGTSNPNLYWYRQAAGRGLQLLFYSVGIGQISSEVPQNLSASRPQDRQFILSSKKLLLSDSGFYLCAWRLAGFNLHFGAGTRLSVL.

The chain uses TRBV7-8 and TRBJ2-7, with TRBD2 matching over 7 bases. The CDR3 runs 14 residues. Germline V lookup: CDR1 SGHVS, CDR2 FQNEAQ. After removal of 5 bases from V and 7 bases from J, the junction contained 11 bases not matched to a gene. The CDR3 region is CASSRMLAAGEQYF. The CDR3 DNA reads TGTGCCAGCAGCCGGATGCTAGCGGCGGGGGAGCAGTACTTC.

The chain uses TRBV18 and TRBJ2-3; 10 nucleotides line up with TRBD2. Trimming cost V 6 bases and J 2 bases; bases outside gene matches: 8. This CDR3 comprises 16 residues. CDR1 is KGHSH and CDR2 is LQKENI in the germline V gene. This CDR3 reads CASSTLAGPTTDTQYF. The CDR3 nucleotides are TGTGCCAGCTCCACACTAGCGGGACCAACCACAGATACGCAGTATTTT.

This clone showed up just once. V gene TRBV7-8 combines with J gene TRBJ2-3, with 7 bases aligning to TRBD2. In germline, CDR1 is SGHVS, CDR2 FQNEAQ. CDR3 length: 14 residues. V dropped 6 bases and J dropped 1; count of bases not matched to a gene: 4. CDR3 sequence reads: CASRPSGGTDTQYF. CDR3 sequence (DNA): TGTGCCAGCAGACCCAGCGGGGGCACAGATACGCAGTATTTT.

This clone turned up a few times. In nucleotides, the CDR3 is TGTGCCTGGAGTGACCGGAGGGGCGCGGTAGGTGGGGCCAACGTCCTGACTTTC. Translating it yields CAWSDRRGAVGGANVLTF. The V gene is TRBV30, the J gene TRBJ2-6; D is possibly TRBD2 (6 bases). V lost 1 base and J lost 3, with 19 bases in between. The CDR3 sequence is 18 residues long. Germline CDR1 GTSNPN, CDR2 SVGIG (reference sequence).

The J gene is TRBJ1-1, the V gene TRBV5-1; the D is unclear. CDR3 length: 16 residues. Germline CDR1 SGHRS, CDR2 YFSETQ. Trimming took 3 bases from V and 0 from J, leaving 15 bases between them. The CDR3 protein is CASSSGRQPLNTEAFF. The CDR3 DNA is TGCGCCAGCAGCTCCGGGAGGCAGCCACTGAACACTGAAGCTTTCTTT. Looking up the rest from reference TRBV5-1 and TRBJ1-1 gives the full variable domain: KAGVTQTPRYLIKTRGQQVTLSCSPISGHRSVSWYQQTPGQGLQFLFEYFSETQRNKGNFPGRFSGRQFSNSRSEMNVSTLELGDSALYLCASSSGRQPLNTEAFFGQGTRLTVV.

In this sample, this clone turned up a few times. The rearrangement links TRBV28 to TRBJ1-4; a weak D match, TRBD1 (5 bases). This CDR3 is built from 15 residues. The germline V gene has CDR1 MDHEN and CDR2 SYDVKM. V was shortened by 5 bases and J by 0 bases, with 10 bases between the two germline ends. CDR3 in amino acids: CASSVPTATNEKLFF. The CDR3 coding sequence is TGTGCCAGCAGTGTCCCGACAGCAACTAATGAAAAACTGTTTTTT.

This rearrangement joins TRBV15 to TRBJ1-2; unclear D gene. The CDR3 has 15 residues. V was trimmed by 0 bases and J by 2 bases, leaving 10 bases between them. Germline CDR1 reads LNHNV; CDR2 reads YYDKDF (reference sequence). The CDR3 spells CATSRESRHNYGYTF. The CDR3 DNA reads as TGTGCCACCAGCAGAGAAAGTAGACACAACTATGGCTACACCTTC.